The subject of this entry is one T cell receptor beta chain. The antigen this receptor binds is unknown. Per-nucleotide qualities are absent, and no much larger clonotype sits a single base away. This entry belongs to a study of cytomegalovirus exposure and HLA in healthy donors (dated by TCRdb to the late 2010s). Regarding the complete study: According to a later analysis, the approximately 120 validation repertoires were produced on the same platform as the roughly 700 repertoires of the first cohort. To predict cytomegalovirus infection status, the study brought together high-throughput TCR immunosequencing, statistical association of individual TCRs with disease status, and machine learning. The study aimed to test whether cataloging public T cell receptors could reveal signatures of past pathogen exposure. Along with the approximately 700-subject first cohort, a separate validation cohort of approximately 110 different subjects was used. Findings and caveats that apply to the study as a whole: Most TCR sequences were seen in very few donors, while some public TCRs were found in many individuals. A later analysis had no HLA typing for the validation cohort, so co-occurrence there was scored across all 130 or so repertoires. The authors suggested that the approach could potentially be generalized to other disease states and immunological phenotypes. The classifier was reported to diagnose cytomegalovirus status with high specificity and sensitivity in both the original and validation cohorts. A few of the identified cytomegalovirus-associated TCR beta chains were confirmed in vitro to be specific for cytomegalovirus antigens. A later analysis found that TCRs clustered in the first cohort also tended to co-occur in the 120 or so validation repertoires, with more than 90% of cluster scores above 0. The study gave a list of some 150 TCR beta chains associated with cytomegalovirus.

Via the germline V gene (reference sequence), CDR1 is LNHDA and CDR2 SQIVND. V is cut by 3 bases and J by 7 bases, and the space between the germline ends is 13 bases. The CDR3 measures 14 amino acids from cysteine to phenylalanine. Only the CDR3 DNA stays, 42 bases, in frame from base 1. Separate from the approximately 700-subject first cohort, the validation cohort of about 130 subjects was the group to which the donors belonged. Receptor libraries were prepared by the immunoSEQ multiplex PCR assay. Regarding the original processing steps: To diagnose cytomegalovirus status from the catalog of TCR beta chain sequences, a statistical classification framework was built. TCRdb carries this immuneACCESS record with in-frame sequences only. Its versions omit some clonotypes, under half of them owing to an unresolved V gene in the studies checked, with the rest unexplained. V and J calls and clone size come straight from that table; D and trimming were deduced from the DNA. The sample includes 190,000 or so clones, with 80% to 85% observed a single time. Jointly, the top ten make up around 2.8% of the sample.

The sequencing input was PBMCs. This receptor was taken from a woman aged 18 to 35 in good health and CMV-seropositive. In this chain, TRBV19 is recombined with TRBJ2-1; the D gene is possibly TRBD2, with 6 bases matching. This receptor has the CDR3 CASSIGGAGNEQFF. The DNA sequence follows: TGTGCCAGTAGTATTGGTGGGGCGGGGAATGAGCAGTTCTTC.